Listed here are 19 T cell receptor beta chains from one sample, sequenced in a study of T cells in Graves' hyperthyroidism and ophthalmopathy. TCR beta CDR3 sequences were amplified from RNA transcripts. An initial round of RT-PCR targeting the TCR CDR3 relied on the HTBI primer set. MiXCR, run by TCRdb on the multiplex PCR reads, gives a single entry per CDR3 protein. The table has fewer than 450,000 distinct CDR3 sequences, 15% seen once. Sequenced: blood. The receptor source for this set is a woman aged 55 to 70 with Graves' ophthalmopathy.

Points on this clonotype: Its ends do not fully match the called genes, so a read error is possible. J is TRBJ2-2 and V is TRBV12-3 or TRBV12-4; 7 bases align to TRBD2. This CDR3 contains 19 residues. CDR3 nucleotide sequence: TGTGCCAGCAGTTTCTTCCGGTTCGCGGGGGAGGCGGACACCGGGGGGCTGTTTTTT. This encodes CASSFFRFAGEADTGGLFF.

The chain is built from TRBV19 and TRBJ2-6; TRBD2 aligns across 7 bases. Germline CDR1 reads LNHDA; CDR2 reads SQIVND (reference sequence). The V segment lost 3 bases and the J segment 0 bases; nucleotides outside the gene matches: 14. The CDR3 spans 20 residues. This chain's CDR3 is CASSMVRPGTKNSGANVLTF. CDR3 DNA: TGTGCCAGTAGTATGGTCCGTCCCGGGACTAAGAACTCTGGGGCCAACGTCCTGACTTTC.

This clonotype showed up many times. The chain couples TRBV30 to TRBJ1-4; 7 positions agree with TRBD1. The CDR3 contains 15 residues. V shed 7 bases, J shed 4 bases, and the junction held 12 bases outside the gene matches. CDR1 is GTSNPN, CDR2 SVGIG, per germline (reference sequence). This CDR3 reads CASTSGTDFNEKLFF. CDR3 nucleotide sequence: TGTGCCTCCACCTCCGGGACAGACTTTAATGAAAAACTGTTTTTT.

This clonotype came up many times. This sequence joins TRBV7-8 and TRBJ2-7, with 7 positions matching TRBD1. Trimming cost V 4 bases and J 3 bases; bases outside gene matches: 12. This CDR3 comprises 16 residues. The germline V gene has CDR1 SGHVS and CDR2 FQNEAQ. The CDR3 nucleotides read TGTGCCAGCAGCTCCTCCCGGGACAGCGCCCACTACGAGCAGTACTTC. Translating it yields CASSSSRDSAHYEQYF.

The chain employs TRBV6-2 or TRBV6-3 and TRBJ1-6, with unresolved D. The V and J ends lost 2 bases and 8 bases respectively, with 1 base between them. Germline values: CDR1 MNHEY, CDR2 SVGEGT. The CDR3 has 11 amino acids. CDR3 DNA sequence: TGTGCCAGCAGTTACCATTCACCCCTCCACTTT. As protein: CASSYHSPLHF.

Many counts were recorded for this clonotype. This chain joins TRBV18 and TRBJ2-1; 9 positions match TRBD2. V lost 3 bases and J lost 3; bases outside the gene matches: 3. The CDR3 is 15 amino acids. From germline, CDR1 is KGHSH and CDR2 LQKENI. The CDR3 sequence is CASSPVAGDYNEQFF. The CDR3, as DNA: TGTGCCAGCTCACCGGTAGCGGGAGACTACAATGAGCAGTTCTTC.

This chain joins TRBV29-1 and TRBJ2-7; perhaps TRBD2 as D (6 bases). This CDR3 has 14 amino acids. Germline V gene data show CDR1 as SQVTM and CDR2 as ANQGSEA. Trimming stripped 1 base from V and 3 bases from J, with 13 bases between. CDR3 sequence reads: CSVEVGGGIYEQYF. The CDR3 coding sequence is TGCAGCGTTGAAGTTGGTGGAGGGATCTACGAGCAGTACTTC.

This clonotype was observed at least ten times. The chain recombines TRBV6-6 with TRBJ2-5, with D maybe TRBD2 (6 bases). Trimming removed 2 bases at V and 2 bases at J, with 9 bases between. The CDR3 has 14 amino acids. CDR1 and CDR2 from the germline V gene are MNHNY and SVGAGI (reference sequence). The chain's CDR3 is CASSYGGRQETQYF. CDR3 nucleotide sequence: TGTGCCAGCAGTTACGGGGGGAGACAAGAGACCCAGTACTTC.

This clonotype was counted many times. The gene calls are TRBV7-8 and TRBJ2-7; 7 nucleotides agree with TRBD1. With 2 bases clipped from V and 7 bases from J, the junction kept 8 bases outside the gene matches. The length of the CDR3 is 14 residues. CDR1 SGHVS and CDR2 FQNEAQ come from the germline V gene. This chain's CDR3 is CASSLRSGGGEQYF. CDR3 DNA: TGTGCCAGCAGCTTAAGATCAGGGGGTGGTGAGCAGTACTTC.

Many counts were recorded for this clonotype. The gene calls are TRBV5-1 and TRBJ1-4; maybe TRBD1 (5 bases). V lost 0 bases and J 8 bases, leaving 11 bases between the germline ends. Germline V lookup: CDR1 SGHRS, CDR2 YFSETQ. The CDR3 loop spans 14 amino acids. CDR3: CASSLGRVNEKLFF. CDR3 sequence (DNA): TGCGCCAGCAGCTTGGGCAGGGTCAACGAAAAACTGTTTTTT.

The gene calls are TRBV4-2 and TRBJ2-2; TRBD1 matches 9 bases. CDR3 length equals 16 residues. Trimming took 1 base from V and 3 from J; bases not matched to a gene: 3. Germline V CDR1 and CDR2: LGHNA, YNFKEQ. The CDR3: CASSQAGQGYTGELFF. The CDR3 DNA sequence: TGTGCCAGCAGCCAAGCAGGACAGGGGTACACCGGGGAGCTGTTTTTT.

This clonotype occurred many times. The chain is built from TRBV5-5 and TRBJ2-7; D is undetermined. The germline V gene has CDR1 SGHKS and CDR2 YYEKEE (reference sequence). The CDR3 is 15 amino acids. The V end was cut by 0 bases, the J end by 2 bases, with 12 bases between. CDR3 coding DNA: TGTGCCAGCAGCTTGGCCGTTCGGCGGACCTACGAGCAGTACTTC. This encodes CASSLAVRRTYEQYF.

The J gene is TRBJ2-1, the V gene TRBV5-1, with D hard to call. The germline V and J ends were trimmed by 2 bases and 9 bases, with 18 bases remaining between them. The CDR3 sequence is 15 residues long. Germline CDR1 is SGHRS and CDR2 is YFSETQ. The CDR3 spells CASSFGQASSGEQFF. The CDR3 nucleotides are TGCGCCAGCAGCTTCGGGCAGGCATCCTCTGGTGAGCAGTTCTTC. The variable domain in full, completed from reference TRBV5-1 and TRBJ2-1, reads KAGVTQTPRYLIKTRGQQVTLSCSPISGHRSVSWYQQTPGQGLQFLFEYFSETQRNKGNFPGRFSGRQFSNSRSEMNVSTLELGDSALYLCASSFGQASSGEQFFGPGTRLTVL.

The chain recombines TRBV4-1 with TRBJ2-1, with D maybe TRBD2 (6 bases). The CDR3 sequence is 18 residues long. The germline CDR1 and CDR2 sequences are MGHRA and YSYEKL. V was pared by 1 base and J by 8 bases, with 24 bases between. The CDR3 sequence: CASSQVRSQSGQGDEQFF. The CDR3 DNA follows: TGCGCCAGCAGCCAAGTACGGTCCCAAAGCGGGCAAGGGGATGAGCAGTTCTTC.

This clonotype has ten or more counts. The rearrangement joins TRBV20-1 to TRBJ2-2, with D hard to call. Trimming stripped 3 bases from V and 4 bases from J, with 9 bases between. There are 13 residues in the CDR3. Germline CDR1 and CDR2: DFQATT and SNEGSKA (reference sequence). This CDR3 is CSASFGVTGELFF. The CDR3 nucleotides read TGCAGTGCTAGCTTTGGTGTCACCGGGGAGCTGTTTTTT.

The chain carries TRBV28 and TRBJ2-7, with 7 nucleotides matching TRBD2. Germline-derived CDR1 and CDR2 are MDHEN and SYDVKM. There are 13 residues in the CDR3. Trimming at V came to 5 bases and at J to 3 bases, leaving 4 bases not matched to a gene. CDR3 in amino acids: CASSIGRGYEQYF. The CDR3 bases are TGTGCCAGCAGTATTGGGAGGGGCTACGAGCAGTACTTC.

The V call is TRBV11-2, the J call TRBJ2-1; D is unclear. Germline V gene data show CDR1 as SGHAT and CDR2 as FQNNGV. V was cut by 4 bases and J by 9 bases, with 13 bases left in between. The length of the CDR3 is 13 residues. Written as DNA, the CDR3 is TGTGCCAGCAGCTCTGGGGTGTATACTGAGCAGTTCTTC. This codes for CASSSGVYTEQFF.

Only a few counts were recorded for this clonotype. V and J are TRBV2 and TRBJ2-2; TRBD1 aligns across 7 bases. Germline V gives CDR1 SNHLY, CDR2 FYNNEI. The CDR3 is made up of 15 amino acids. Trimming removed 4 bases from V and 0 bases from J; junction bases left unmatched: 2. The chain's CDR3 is CASSGDRANTGELFF. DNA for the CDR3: TGTGCCAGCAGTGGAGACAGGGCGAACACCGGGGAGCTGTTTTTT.

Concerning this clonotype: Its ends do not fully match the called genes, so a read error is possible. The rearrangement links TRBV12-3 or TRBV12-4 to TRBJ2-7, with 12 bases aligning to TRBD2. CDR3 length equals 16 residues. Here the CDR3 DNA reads TGTGCCAGCAGTGAGACTAGCGGGAGTTTTTCCTACGGGCAGTACTTC. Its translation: CASSETSGSFSYGQYF.